The 4 T cell receptor beta chains reported below all come from one sample, sequenced in a study of beta chain features in type 1 diabetes. cDNA synthesis used the whole RNA isolate, giving expressed TCRB sequences. TCRdb's copy holds only in-frame clones and misses some; the assay was immunoSEQ multiplex PCR. The sample yields under 300,000 clones, approximately 15% seen once. Study conclusions and caveats: When Type 1 diabetes patients were examined, their TCRB CDR3s proved moderately but significantly shorter in all four CD4+ subsets.

The antigens for these receptors are not known. The sequenced sample was naive CD4+ T cells from blood. Receptors were obtained from a man aged 30 to 39 with type 1 diabetes.

This chain connects TRBV5-1 to TRBJ1-4; a weak D match, TRBD1 (6 bases). The CDR3 spans 14 residues. The germline V gene encodes CDR1 SGHRS and CDR2 YFSETQ. The V end lost 0 bases, the J end lost 7 bases, and 10 bases lay between the germline ends. The CDR3 DNA reads TGCGCCAGCAGCTTGGACCCAGGGGTTGAAAAACTGTTTTTT. Its protein product is CASSLDPGVEKLFF.

This clone was detected a few times. The chain couples TRBV28 to TRBJ1-1, with D unresolved. The germline V and J ends were trimmed by 9 bases and 9 bases, with 20 bases remaining between them. This CDR3 has 13 amino acids. Germline CDR1 reads MDHEN; CDR2 reads SYDVKM. In nucleotides, the CDR3 is TGTGCCAGTAACTCGGGATTAGGCTTTAAAGCTTTCTTT. Protein: CASNSGLGFKAFF.

The J gene is TRBJ2-7, the V gene TRBV20-1; a possible D gene is TRBD2 (5 bases). This CDR3 region has 11 residues. Trimming pared 6 bases from V and 5 bases from J, leaving 11 bases between. CDR1 and CDR2 from the germline V gene are DFQATT and SNEGSKA (reference sequence). Here the CDR3 reads CSAAGWDEQYF. The CDR3 bases are TGCAGTGCCGCGGGTTGGGACGAGCAGTACTTC.

Only a few counts were recorded for this clone. The chain is built from TRBV5-1 and TRBJ2-1; 15 bases align to TRBD2. The length of the CDR3 is 17 residues. The V gene end was trimmed by 3 bases and the J gene end by 9 bases; junction bases not matched to a gene: 10. Germline CDR1 reads SGHRS; CDR2 reads YFSETQ. In DNA, the CDR3 is TGCGCCAGCAGCTCGGGACTAGCGGGAGGTGCGGAAGGTGAGCAGTTCTTC. It codes for CASSSGLAGGAEGEQFF.